This T cell receptor beta chain derives from a study of beta chain features in type 1 diabetes. On the study more broadly: Healthy donors, compared against patients, showed similar age, gender and cell yields.

In this sample, this clone turned up a few times. Its target is not known. Germline lookup yields CDR1 LNHNV and CDR2 YYDKDF (reference sequence). V shed 3 bases and J shed 2 bases, with 16 bases lying between them. The CDR3 consists of 16 residues. Expressed TCRB transcripts were sequenced because the isolated RNA had all been reverse transcribed beforehand. Sequenced by immunoSEQ multiplex PCR; TCRdb stores in-frame clones only, minus some. The sample holds nearly 250,000 clones, around an eighth seen once. General study points: PCR might pick shorter templates more often, in the same way for patients and controls. Across patients, naive, central memory and Treg TCRB repertoires exhibited apparently greater similarity than was observed across healthy donors.

Based on CD45RO/CCR7/CD25/CD127/CD95/CD27, CD4+ regulatory, stem cell-like memory, naive and central memory cells were sorted. The chain combines TRBV15 with TRBJ1-2, with no clear D. This TCR derives from a woman aged 40 to 55 in good health. The sequencing sample was made of naive CD4+ T cells from blood. The CDR3 spells CATSSPARERNYGYTF. CDR3 bases: TGTGCCACCAGCAGCCCAGCCCGCGAGCGCAACTATGGCTACACCTTC.